Detailed here is one T cell receptor (beta chain). Its antigen is undetermined. Primers for the PCR totalled 60 Vbeta and 13 Jbeta. Some clones are missing from TCRdb's copy, which holds only in-frame ones; the method was immunoSEQ multiplex PCR. The table has under 150,000 clones, 82% seen once. These data originate in a study of cytomegalovirus exposure and HLA in healthy donors. Findings and caveats of the study: For TCR beta chains, V- and J-gene trimming was later linked to a missense DCLRE1C variant.

Germline loops: CDR1 MNHNS, CDR2 SASEGT. The CDR3 is made up of 14 amino acids. After removal of 2 bases from V and 4 bases from J, the junction contained 2 bases not matched to a gene. This TCR was sampled from a male donor in good health and CMV-seronegative. The rearrangement links TRBV6-1 to TRBJ2-1; the match to TRBD1 covers 7 bases. The sequenced sample was PBMCs. The CDR3 coding sequence is TGTGCCAGCAGTGAACAGACAGGGTACAATGAGCAGTTCTTC. This sequence encodes CASSEQTGYNEQFF.